The 2 T cell receptor beta chains given below trace back to one sample, sequenced in a study of response to subunit inactivated influenza vaccine. One entry per CDR3 protein results from TCRdb running MiXCR on the RT-PCR reads. The profile shows roughly 700,000 distinct CDR3 sequences, approximately 15% of them singletons. The specimen comprised PBMCs from blood, sampled less than 15 days before vaccination. Receptor source: a man over 45 who received an inactivated influenza vaccine.

This clonotype was seen only a few times. J is TRBJ2-1 and V is TRBV9; 14 bases are shared with TRBD2. This CDR3 comprises 19 residues. Germline V gene data show CDR1 as SGDLS and CDR2 as YYNGEE. J was trimmed by 3 bases and V by 0 bases; bases with no gene match: 8. CDR3 in amino acids: CASSVEGLAGEGRYNEQFF. In DNA form, the CDR3 reads TGTGCCAGCAGCGTAGAGGGACTAGCGGGAGAAGGACGCTACAATGAGCAGTTCTTC.

This chain connects TRBV9 to TRBJ2-7, with 9 bases matching TRBD1. The ends lost 0 bases at V and 6 bases at J; junction bases unmatched: 7. Germline V gene lookup returns CDR1 SGDLS and CDR2 YYNGEE. The CDR3 spans 15 residues. The CDR3 loop is CASSVAPGTGPEQYF. CDR3 sequence (DNA): TGTGCCAGCAGCGTAGCCCCCGGGACAGGGCCCGAGCAGTACTTC.